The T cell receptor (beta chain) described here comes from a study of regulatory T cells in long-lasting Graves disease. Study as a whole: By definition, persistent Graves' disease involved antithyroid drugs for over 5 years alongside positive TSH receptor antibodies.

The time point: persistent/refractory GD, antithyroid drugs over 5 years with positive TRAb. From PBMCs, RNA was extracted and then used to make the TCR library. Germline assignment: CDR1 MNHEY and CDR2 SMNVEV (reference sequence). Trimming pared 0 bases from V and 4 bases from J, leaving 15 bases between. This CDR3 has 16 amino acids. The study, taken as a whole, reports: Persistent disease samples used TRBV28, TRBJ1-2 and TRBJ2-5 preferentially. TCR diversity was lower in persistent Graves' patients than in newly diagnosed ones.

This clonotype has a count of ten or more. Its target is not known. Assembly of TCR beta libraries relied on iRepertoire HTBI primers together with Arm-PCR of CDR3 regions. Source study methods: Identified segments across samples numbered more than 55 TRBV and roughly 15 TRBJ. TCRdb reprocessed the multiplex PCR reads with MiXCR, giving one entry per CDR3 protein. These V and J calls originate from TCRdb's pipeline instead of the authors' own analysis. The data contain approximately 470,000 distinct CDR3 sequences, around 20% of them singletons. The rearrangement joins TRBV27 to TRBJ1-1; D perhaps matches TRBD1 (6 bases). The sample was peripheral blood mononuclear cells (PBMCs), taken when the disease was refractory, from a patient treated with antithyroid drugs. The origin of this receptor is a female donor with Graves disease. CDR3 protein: CASSLSGWGLITEAFF. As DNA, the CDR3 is TGTGCCAGCAGTTTATCAGGTTGGGGGCTCATCACTGAAGCTTTCTTT.